The 25 T cell receptor beta chains below were found in one sample sequenced in a study of cytomegalovirus exposure and HLA in healthy donors (dated by TCRdb to 2016 to 2017). Library generation was performed with the immunoSEQ multiplex PCR assay. Imported from immuneACCESS, the table was reduced by TCRdb to in-frame sequences with V and J called. These copies leave out some clones; in studies compared against another copy, an unresolved V gene accounts for under half, and the cause of the remainder is not known. The sample profile shows 80,000 to 90,000 clones; 95% to 97% of them were found once. The ten largest clones represent roughly 0.82% of the sample. Sequenced material: PBMCs. The receptors shown here come from a man aged 18 to 30 in good health and CMV-seronegative.

This chain links TRBV30 with TRBJ1-1; perhaps TRBD1 as D (6 bases). The germline V and J ends were trimmed by 2 bases and 1 base, with 14 bases remaining between them. The length of the CDR3 is 15 residues. Per germline, CDR1 GTSNPN and CDR2 SVGIG (reference sequence). The CDR3 DNA is TGTGCCTGGAGTTGGTGGACAGAAGAGAACACTGAAGCTTTCTTT. This sequence encodes CAWSWWTEENTEAFF.

This clone occurred once. J is TRBJ2-2 and V is TRBV27, with 10 bases fitting TRBD1. The CDR3 is 15 amino acids. The V gene end was trimmed by 6 bases and the J gene end by 6 bases; junction bases not matched to a gene: 7. Per the germline V gene, CDR1 is MNHEY and CDR2 is SMNVEV (reference sequence). The CDR3 is CASRGTGDWAGELFF. Written as DNA, the CDR3 is TGTGCCAGCAGGGGGACAGGGGATTGGGCCGGGGAGCTGTTTTTT.

This clone appeared once. V gene TRBV12-5 combines with J gene TRBJ2-3; D not resolved. V was pared by 1 base and J by 6 bases, with 8 bases between. Germline CDR1 LGHNT, CDR2 FRNRAP. The CDR3 loop spans 13 amino acids. The CDR3 DNA follows: TGTGCTAGTGGTTTGGGAGGCCCCGATACGCAGTATTTT. It yields the protein CASGLGGPDTQYF.

This clone was found once. The chain employs TRBV7-8 and TRBJ1-5, with D maybe TRBD1 (5 bases). V lost 1 base and J lost 5, with 18 bases in between. CDR1 is SGHVS, CDR2 FQNEAQ, per germline. CDR3 size: 17 residues. The CDR3 protein is CASSLEAAGPGDQPQHF. The CDR3 region has the DNA TGTGCCAGCAGCTTAGAGGCGGCGGGGCCGGGCGATCAGCCCCAGCATTTT.

This chain connects TRBV7-9 to TRBJ1-1; D gene ambiguous. V lost 5 bases and J 5 bases, leaving 9 bases between the germline ends. Germline loops: CDR1 SEHNR, CDR2 FQNEAQ (reference sequence). The CDR3 totals 12 residues. CDR3 nucleotides: TGTGCCAGCAGCCGCGACTGGACTGAAGCTTTCTTT. It codes for CASSRDWTEAFF.

V and J are TRBV19 and TRBJ1-1; 7 nucleotides align to TRBD1. This CDR3 comprises 14 residues. Germline V gene sequence: CDR1 LNHDA, CDR2 SQIVND (reference sequence). The V gene end was trimmed by 4 bases and the J gene end by 1 base; junction bases not matched to a gene: 3. CDR3 nucleotide sequence: TGTGCCAGTAGTAACCGGGACAGGAACACTGAAGCTTTCTTT. It codes for CASSNRDRNTEAFF.

V usage is TRBV27 and J usage is TRBJ2-7, with 7 bases that match TRBD2. Germline assignment: CDR1 MNHEY and CDR2 SMNVEV (reference sequence). V trimming: 5 bases; J trimming: 5 bases; junction bases outside the gene matches: 33. This CDR3 has 22 residues. Written as DNA, the CDR3 is TGTGCCAGCAGTCCAAACCCGTTAGATATCCGGGAGGAGCTATGTTTGTATGACGAGCAGTACGTC. Encoded protein: CASSPNPLDIREELCLYDEQYV.

A single count supports this clone. The CDR3 protein is CASIGDTDTQYF. CDR3 bases: TGTGCCAGCATCGGGGACACAGATACGCAGTATTTT. This chain connects TRBV6-6 to TRBJ2-3; D possibly corresponds to TRBD2 (5 bases). Germline V gene sequence: CDR1 MNHNY, CDR2 SVGAGI (reference sequence). CDR3 length: 12 residues. Deletions cut 7 bases from V and 2 bases from J, with 7 bases between.

The J gene is TRBJ2-5, the V gene TRBV18; the D gene is possibly TRBD1 (7 bases). V dropped 2 bases and J dropped 5 bases, with 18 bases sitting between them. The CDR3 length is 16 residues. Looked up from germline, CDR1 is KGHSH and CDR2 is LQKENI. CDR3 in amino acids: CASSPTTGRWRETQYF. The CDR3 nucleotides are TGTGCCAGCTCACCAACGACAGGGAGGTGGAGGGAGACCCAGTACTTC.

CDR3: CASSVTEGSNQPQHF. CDR3 coding DNA: TGTGCCAGCAGTGTTACTGAGGGATCCAATCAGCCCCAGCATTTT. This rearrangement joins TRBV6-1 to TRBJ1-5, with D uncertain. This CDR3 comprises 15 residues. Germline V gives CDR1 MNHNS, CDR2 SASEGT. Trimming cost V 4 bases and J 3 bases, with 13 bases left between them.

J is TRBJ1-2 and V is TRBV23-1; D is unresolved. TRBV23-1 is marked as an open reading frame, function uncertain. Trimming left V 0 bases short and J 1 base short, with 6 bases between. CDR3 length: 14 residues. CDR3 protein: CASSQSQDNYGYTF. CDR3 nucleotide sequence: TGCGCCAGCAGTCAATCGCAGGATAACTATGGCTACACCTTC.

The V call is TRBV28, the J call TRBJ2-6, with D hard to call. The length of the CDR3 is 13 residues. Trimming stripped 6 bases from V and 0 bases from J, with 3 bases between. Germline values: CDR1 MDHEN, CDR2 SYDVKM. The CDR3 loop is CASSNSGANVLTF. Written as DNA, the CDR3 is TGTGCCAGCAGCAACTCTGGGGCCAACGTCCTGACTTTC.

The chain has TRBV7-9 and TRBJ2-3; tentatively, D is TRBD1 (6 bases). Germline loops: CDR1 SEHNR, CDR2 FQNEAQ (reference sequence). This CDR3 spans 16 amino acids. Trimming cost V 1 base and J 0 bases, with 11 bases left between them. As DNA, the CDR3 is TGTGCCAGCAGCTTAGGACAGGCGCAGAGCACAGATACGCAGTATTTT. It is translated as CASSLGQAQSTDTQYF.

The chain couples TRBV6-1 to TRBJ2-7; 12 bases are a match to TRBD2. V dropped 4 bases and J dropped 3; count of bases not matched to a gene: 4. The germline V gene has CDR1 MNHNS and CDR2 SASEGT. The CDR3 contains 15 residues. This CDR3 is CASSAGLAGYYEQYV. For the CDR3, the DNA is TGTGCCAGCAGTGCCGGACTAGCGGGATACTACGAGCAGTACGTC.

The chain recombines TRBV5-1 with TRBJ2-7, with a tentative D call TRBD2 (5 bases). V was trimmed by 5 bases and J by 0 bases, leaving 12 bases between them. Germline loops: CDR1 SGHRS, CDR2 YFSETQ. The CDR3 has 14 residues. CDR3 region: CASSSEGSSYEQYV. The CDR3 DNA reads TGCGCCAGCAGTTCTGAAGGGAGCTCCTACGAGCAGTACGTC.

The chain employs TRBV25-1 and TRBJ2-1; TRBD1 matches at 7 bases. V shed 4 bases and J 12 bases; nucleotides not matched to a gene: 6. The CDR3 totals 12 residues. The germline V gene has CDR1 MGHDK and CDR2 SYGVNS. Here the CDR3 reads CASSGTGPGQFF. The CDR3 nucleotides are TGTGCCAGCAGTGGGACAGGCCCGGGGCAGTTCTTC.

The V call is TRBV6-6, the J call TRBJ1-1; D gene ambiguous. CDR1 and CDR2 from the germline V gene are MNHNY and SVGAGI (reference sequence). V was shortened by 8 bases and J by 0 bases, with 10 bases between the two germline ends. The CDR3 totals 13 residues. In DNA form, the CDR3 reads TGTGCCAGCGGGCAGGAAATGAACACTGAAGCTTTCTTT. This gives the protein CASGQEMNTEAFF.

This clone showed up just once. The chain is built from TRBV7-9 and TRBJ1-2; the match to TRBD1 covers 9 bases. The CDR3 is 14 residues long. The trim removed 2 bases at V and 11 bases at J, leaving 9 bases unmatched. Germline CDR1 SEHNR, CDR2 FQNEAQ (reference sequence). In nucleotides, the CDR3 is TGTGCCAGCAGCTTAACCGGACAGGGGAGGTTGTACACCTTC. Translating gives CASSLTGQGRLYTF.

The gene calls are TRBV25-1 and TRBJ1-2; D remains ambiguous. With 3 bases removed from V and 8 bases from J, the gap between germline ends came to 13 bases. Germline V gene sequence: CDR1 MGHDK, CDR2 SYGVNS. The CDR3 length is 13 residues. CDR3 sequence (DNA): TGTGCCAGCAGTGATCTTGTGTTTAGCGGCTACACCTTC. Its protein product is CASSDLVFSGYTF.

The CDR3: CATKSYNEQFF. CDR3 in DNA: TGTGCCACCAAGAGTTACAATGAGCAGTTCTTC. The rearrangement links TRBV6-6 to TRBJ2-1; no clear D. This CDR3 spans 11 amino acids. Germline CDR1 reads MNHNY; CDR2 reads SVGAGI (reference sequence). The germline V and J ends were trimmed by 10 bases and 4 bases, with 8 bases remaining between them.

This chain uses TRBV5-4 with TRBJ1-1; no definite D call. This CDR3 has 14 residues. The germline V and J ends were trimmed by 2 bases and 0 bases, with 8 bases remaining between them. Per germline, CDR1 SGHNT and CDR2 YYREEE (reference sequence). CDR3 protein: CASSFVGMNTEAFF. The CDR3 DNA reads TGTGCCAGCAGCTTCGTGGGCATGAACACTGAAGCTTTCTTT.

The V call is TRBV7-8, the J call TRBJ2-4, with D perhaps TRBD1 (6 bases). This CDR3 has 17 residues. CDR1 and CDR2 (germline): SGHVS, FQNEAQ. V was pared by 5 bases and J by 1 base, with 18 bases between. CDR3: CASSPRGSRQAKNIQYF. CDR3 DNA: TGTGCCAGCAGCCCGAGGGGGAGCCGGCAGGCCAAAAACATTCAGTACTTC. Filled out from reference TRBV7-8 and TRBJ2-4, the complete variable domain reads GAGVSQSPRYKVAKRGQDVALRCDPISGHVSLFWYQQALGQGPEFLTYFQNEAQLDKSGLPSDRFFAERPEGSVSTLKIQRTQQEDSAVYLCASSPRGSRQAKNIQYFGAGTRLSVL.

The chain carries TRBV10-3 and TRBJ2-5, with TRBD2 matching over 8 bases. The CDR3 totals 15 residues. CDR1 and CDR2 (germline): ENHRY, SYGVKD. Trimming removed 4 bases from V and 10 bases from J; junction bases left unmatched: 14. The CDR3 DNA follows: TGTGCCATCAGTGCGGGTAGCGGGGCCGATGAGGACCAGTACTTC. This gives the protein CAISAGSGADEDQYF.

This rearrangement joins TRBV5-1 to TRBJ2-1, with 7 bases identical to TRBD2. This CDR3 contains 13 residues. Germline trimming cut 4 bases from V and 6 bases from J; bases unmatched to any gene: 4. Germline CDR1 reads SGHRS; CDR2 reads YFSETQ. CDR3 loop: CASSPTGGNEQFF. DNA of the CDR3: TGCGCCAGCAGCCCCACGGGGGGCAATGAGCAGTTCTTC.

CDR3 sequence: CASSEFGTGSNYGYTF. The DNA of the CDR3 is TGTGCCAGCAGTGAATTCGGCACAGGATCTAACTATGGCTACACCTTC. The gene calls are TRBV25-1 and TRBJ1-2; D is possibly TRBD1 (5 bases). This CDR3 comprises 16 residues. Looked up from germline, CDR1 is MGHDK and CDR2 is SYGVNS. Trimming removed 1 base at V and 0 bases at J, with 12 bases between.